This TCR beta chain was identified in a study of spatial heterogeneity in lung cancer. Whole-study context: Each distinct TCR and UMI combination averaged more than ten appearances in raw reads.

This clonotype was seen at least ten times. Time point in this sample: sample taken at primary tumor resection. Whole RNA, which was extracted from tumor, nontumor lung tissue or frozen PBMC, was sequenced without any cell sorting. A total of about 73 untreated early-stage non-small cell lung cancer patients served as donors. The CDR3 runs 14 residues. Germline trimming cut 6 bases from V and 5 bases from J; bases unmatched to any gene: 2. Germline-derived CDR1 and CDR2 are SGHTA and FQGNSA. Every TCR cDNA molecule bore its own unique molecular identifier. MiXCR was run by TCRdb on the 5' RACE reads, yielding one entry per CDR3 protein. The table has about 2,900 distinct CDR3 sequences, over 9.5% seen once.

Specimen: normal lung tissue next to the tumor, collected at surgery. The chain links TRBV7-2 to TRBJ2-3; 13 bases match TRBD2. The TCR comes from a male donor with early-stage non-small cell lung cancer. CDR3 nucleotide sequence: TGTGCCAGCAGGCGGACTAGCGGGAGAGATACGCAGTATTTT. Amino acid sequence: CASRRTSGRDTQYF. The full variable domain, completed using reference TRBV7-2 and TRBJ2-3, is GAGVSQSPSNKVTEKGKDVELRCDPISGHTALYWYRQSLGQGLEFLIYFQGNSAPDKSGLPSDRFSAERTGGSVSTLTIQRTQQEDSAVYLCASRRTSGRDTQYFGPGTRLTVL.